This T cell receptor beta chain was identified during a study of radiotherapy plus CTLA-4 blockade in lung cancer. In the study overall: Disease control was present in 30% to 40% of patients, and objective responses in 15% to 20%.

Sequenced by immunoSEQ multiplex PCR; TCRdb stores in-frame clones only, minus some. The sample lists around 80,000 clones; about 84% were seen once. As regards this clone: Its antigen is currently unknown.

The CDR3 is 14 amino acids. From germline, CDR1 is MNHEY and CDR2 SVGAGI. J was trimmed by 3 bases and V by 7 bases; bases with no gene match: 6. Study-wide points: Researchers report tumor-derived TCR clones expanding in blood after radiotherapy plus ipilimumab. Best predicting response, reportedly, were early blood T cell clone dynamics, with interferon-beta.

The chain combines TRBV6-5 with TRBJ1-2; TRBD1 aligns across 9 bases. The input for sequencing was peripheral blood, taken from a patient treated with radiotherapy plus ipilimumab. The sequence was collected from a human donor with non-small cell lung cancer who had stable disease on radiotherapy plus ipilimumab. CDR3 nucleotides: TGTGCCAGCAACCCGGGACAGGGCGACTATGGCTACACCTTC. Its translation is CASNPGQGDYGYTF.